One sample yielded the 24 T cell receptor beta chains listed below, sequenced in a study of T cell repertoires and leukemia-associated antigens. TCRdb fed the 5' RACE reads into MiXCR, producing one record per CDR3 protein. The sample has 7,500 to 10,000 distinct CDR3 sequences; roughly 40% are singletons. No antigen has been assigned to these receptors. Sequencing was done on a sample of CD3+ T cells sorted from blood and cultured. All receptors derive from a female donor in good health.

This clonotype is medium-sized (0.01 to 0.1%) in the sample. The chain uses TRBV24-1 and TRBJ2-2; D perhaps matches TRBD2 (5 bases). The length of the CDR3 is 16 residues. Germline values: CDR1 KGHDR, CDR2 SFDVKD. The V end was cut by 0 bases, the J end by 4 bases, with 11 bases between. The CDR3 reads CATSDLRTRGTGELFF. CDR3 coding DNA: TGTGCCACCAGTGATTTGCGAACCCGGGGCACCGGGGAGCTGTTTTTT.

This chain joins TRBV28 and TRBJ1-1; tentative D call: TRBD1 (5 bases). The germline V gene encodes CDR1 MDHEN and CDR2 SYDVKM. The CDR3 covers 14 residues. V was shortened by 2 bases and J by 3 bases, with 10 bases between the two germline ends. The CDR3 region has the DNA TGTGCCAGCAGTTTAGACAGCGACTACACTGAAGCTTTCTTT. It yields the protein CASSLDSDYTEAFF.

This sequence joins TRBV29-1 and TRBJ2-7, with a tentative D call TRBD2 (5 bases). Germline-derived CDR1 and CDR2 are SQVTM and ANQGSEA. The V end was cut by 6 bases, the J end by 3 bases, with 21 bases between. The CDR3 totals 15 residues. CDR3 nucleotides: TGCAGCGTCCGCTTCAGTTTACGGGGAAACTACGAGCAGTACTTC. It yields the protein CSVRFSLRGNYEQYF.

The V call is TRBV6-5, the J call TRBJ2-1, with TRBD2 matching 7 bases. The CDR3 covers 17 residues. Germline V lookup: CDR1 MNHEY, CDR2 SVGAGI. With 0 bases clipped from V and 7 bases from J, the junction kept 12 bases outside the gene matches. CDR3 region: CASSYSRLTGGSNEQFF. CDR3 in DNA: TGTGCCAGCAGTTACTCGCGTCTAACGGGAGGTTCTAATGAGCAGTTCTTC.

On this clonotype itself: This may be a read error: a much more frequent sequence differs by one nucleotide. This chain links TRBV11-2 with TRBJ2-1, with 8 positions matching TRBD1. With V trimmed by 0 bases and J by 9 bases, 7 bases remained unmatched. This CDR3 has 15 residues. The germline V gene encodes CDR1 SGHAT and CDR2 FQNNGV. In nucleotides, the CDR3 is TGTGCCAGCAGCTTAGAGACCCAGGGGGCGGCTGAGCAGTTCTTC. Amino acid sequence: CASSLETQGAAEQFF.

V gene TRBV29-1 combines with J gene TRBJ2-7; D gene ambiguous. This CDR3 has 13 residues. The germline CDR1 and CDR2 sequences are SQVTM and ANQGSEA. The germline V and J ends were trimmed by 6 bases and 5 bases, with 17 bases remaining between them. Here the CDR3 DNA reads TGCAGCGTCTCCGGGTCCACAGTTAACGAGCAGTACTTC. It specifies CSVSGSTVNEQYF.

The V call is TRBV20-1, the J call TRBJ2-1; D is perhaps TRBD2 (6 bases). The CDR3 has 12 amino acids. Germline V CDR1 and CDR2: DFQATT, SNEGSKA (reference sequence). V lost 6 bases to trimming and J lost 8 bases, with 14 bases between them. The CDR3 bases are TGCAGTGCAGAACTAGCATCGGATGAGCAGTTCTTC. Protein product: CSAELASDEQFF.

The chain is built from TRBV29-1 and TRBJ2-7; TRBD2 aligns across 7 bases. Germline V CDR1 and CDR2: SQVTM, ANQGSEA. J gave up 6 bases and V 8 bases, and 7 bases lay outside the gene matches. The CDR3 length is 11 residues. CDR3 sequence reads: CSLIGGFEQYF. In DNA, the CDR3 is TGCAGCTTGATCGGGGGGTTCGAGCAGTACTTC.

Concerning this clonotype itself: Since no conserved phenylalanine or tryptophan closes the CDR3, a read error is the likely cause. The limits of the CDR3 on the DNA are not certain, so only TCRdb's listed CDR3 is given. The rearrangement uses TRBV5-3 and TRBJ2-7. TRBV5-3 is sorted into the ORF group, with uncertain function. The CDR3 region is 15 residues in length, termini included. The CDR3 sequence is CATSSGVNAAYGGYS.

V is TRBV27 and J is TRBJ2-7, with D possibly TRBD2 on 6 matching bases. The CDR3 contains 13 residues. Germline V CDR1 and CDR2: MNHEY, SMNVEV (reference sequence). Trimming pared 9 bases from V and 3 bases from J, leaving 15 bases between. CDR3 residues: CARGGTSFYEQYF. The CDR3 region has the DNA TGTGCCAGGGGCGGGACTTCTTTCTACGAGCAGTACTTC.

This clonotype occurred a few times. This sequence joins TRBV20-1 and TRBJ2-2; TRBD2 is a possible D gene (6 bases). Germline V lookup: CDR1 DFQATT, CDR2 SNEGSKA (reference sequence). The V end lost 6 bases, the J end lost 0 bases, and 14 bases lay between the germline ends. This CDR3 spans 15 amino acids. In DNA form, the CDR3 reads TGCAGTGCCAATTTCGGGACTCCGAACACCGGGGAGCTGTTTTTT. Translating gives CSANFGTPNTGELFF.

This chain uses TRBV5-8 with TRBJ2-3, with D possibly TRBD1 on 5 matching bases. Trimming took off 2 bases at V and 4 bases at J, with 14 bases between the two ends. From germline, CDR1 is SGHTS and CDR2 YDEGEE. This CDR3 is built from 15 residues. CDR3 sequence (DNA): TGTGCCAGCAGCTTTGAGAGGTTAGGGGCAGATACGCAGTATTTT. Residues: CASSFERLGADTQYF.

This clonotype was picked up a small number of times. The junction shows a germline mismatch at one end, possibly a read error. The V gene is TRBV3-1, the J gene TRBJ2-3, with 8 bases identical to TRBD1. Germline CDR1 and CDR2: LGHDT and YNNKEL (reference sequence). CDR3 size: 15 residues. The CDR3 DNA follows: TGTGCCAGCAGCCCAAACCCCCAGGGGACAGGTACGCAGTATTTT. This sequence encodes CASSPNPQGTGTQYF.

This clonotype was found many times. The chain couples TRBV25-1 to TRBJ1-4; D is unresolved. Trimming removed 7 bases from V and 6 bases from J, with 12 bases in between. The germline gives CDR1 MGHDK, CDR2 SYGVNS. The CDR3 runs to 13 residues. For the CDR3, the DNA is TGTGCCAGCACAGGACCCCAGGATGAAAAACTGTTTTTT. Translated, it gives CASTGPQDEKLFF.

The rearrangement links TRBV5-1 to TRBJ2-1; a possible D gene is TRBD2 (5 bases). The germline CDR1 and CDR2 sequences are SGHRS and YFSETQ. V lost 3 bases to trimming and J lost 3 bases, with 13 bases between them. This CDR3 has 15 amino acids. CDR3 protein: CASSSGADFYNEQFF. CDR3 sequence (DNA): TGCGCCAGCAGCTCAGGAGCGGATTTCTACAATGAGCAGTTCTTC.

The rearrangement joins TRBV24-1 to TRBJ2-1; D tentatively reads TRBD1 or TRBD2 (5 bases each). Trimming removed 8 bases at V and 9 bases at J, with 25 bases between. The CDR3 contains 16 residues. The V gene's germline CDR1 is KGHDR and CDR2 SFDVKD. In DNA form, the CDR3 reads TGTGCCACCACCGGTGACGGGACCGCGCCTCCGGGTGAGCAGTTCTTC. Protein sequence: CATTGDGTAPPGEQFF.

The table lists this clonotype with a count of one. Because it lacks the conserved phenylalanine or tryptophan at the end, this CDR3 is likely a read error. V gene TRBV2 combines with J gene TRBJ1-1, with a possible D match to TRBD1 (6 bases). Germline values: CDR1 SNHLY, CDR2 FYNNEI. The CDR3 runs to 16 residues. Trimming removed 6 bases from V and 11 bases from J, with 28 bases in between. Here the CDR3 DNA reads TGTGCCAGCAGCTCCAGGCAGGGACAAACCGCTCCTTTGGCTTTCTCT. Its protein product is CASSSRQGQTAPLAFS.

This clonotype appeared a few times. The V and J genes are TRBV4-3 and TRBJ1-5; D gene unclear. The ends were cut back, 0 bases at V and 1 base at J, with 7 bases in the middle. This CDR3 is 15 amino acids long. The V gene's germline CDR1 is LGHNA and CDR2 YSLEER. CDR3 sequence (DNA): TGCGCCAGCAGCCAAGAGTATAGGAGCAATCAGCCCCAGCATTTT. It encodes CASSQEYRSNQPQHF.

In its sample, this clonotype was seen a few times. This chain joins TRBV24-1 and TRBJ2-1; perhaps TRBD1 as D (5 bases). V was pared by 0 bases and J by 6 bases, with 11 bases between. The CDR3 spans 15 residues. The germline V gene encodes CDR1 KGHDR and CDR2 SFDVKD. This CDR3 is CATSDLQGDANEQFF. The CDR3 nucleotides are TGTGCCACCAGTGATTTGCAGGGCGATGCCAATGAGCAGTTCTTC.

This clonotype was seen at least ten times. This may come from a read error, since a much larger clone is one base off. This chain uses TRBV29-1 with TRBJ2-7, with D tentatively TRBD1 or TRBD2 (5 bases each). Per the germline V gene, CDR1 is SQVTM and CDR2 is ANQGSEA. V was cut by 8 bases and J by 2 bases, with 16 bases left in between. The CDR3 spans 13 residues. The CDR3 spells CSTRGDSTYEQYF. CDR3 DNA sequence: TGCAGCACCCGAGGGGATAGCACCTACGAGCAGTACTTC.

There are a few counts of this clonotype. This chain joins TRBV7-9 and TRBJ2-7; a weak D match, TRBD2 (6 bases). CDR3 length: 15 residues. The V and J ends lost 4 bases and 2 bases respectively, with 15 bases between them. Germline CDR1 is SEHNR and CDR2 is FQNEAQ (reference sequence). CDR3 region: CASSSPGRDPYEQYF. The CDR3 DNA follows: TGTGCCAGCAGCTCACCGGGGCGGGACCCCTACGAGCAGTACTTC.

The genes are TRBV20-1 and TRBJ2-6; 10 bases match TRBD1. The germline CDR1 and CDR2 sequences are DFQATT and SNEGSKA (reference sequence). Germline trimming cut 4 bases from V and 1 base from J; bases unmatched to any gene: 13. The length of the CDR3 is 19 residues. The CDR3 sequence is CSAKGQGSIGGSGANVLTF. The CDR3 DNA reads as TGCAGTGCTAAGGGACAGGGGTCTATAGGAGGATCTGGGGCCAACGTCCTGACTTTC.

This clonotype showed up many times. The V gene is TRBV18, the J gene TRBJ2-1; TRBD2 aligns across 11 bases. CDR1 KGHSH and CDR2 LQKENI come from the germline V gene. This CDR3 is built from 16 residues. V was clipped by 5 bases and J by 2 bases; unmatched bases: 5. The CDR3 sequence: CASSAGTSGTYNEQFF. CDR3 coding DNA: TGTGCCAGCTCAGCTGGGACTAGCGGAACCTACAATGAGCAGTTCTTC. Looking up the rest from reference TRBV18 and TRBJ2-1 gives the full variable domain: NAGVMQNPRHLVRRRGQEARLRCSPMKGHSHVYWYRQLPEEGLKFMVYLQKENIIDESGMPKERFSAEFPKEGPSILRIQQVVRGDSAAYFCASSAGTSGTYNEQFFGPGTRLTVL.

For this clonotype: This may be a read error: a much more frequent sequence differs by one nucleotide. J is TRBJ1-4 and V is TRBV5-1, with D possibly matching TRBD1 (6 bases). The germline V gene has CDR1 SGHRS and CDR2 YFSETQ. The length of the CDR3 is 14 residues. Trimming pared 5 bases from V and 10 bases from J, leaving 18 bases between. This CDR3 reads CASRLQGRVGKLFF. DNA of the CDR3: TGCGCCAGCAGGCTACAGGGAAGGGTAGGAAAACTGTTTTTT.